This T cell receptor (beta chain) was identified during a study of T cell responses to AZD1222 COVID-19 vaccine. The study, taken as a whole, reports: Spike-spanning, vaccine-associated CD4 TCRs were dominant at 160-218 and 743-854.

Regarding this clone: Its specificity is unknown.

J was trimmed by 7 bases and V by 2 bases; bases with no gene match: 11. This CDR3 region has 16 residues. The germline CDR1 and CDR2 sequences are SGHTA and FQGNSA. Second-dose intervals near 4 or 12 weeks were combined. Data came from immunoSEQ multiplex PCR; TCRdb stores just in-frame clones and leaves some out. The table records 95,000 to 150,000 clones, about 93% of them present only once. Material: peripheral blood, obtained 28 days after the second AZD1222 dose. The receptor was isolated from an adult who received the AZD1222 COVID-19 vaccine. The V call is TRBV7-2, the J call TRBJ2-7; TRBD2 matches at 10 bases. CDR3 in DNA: TGTGCCAGCAGCTTAAAAATGCCTAGCGGGGGCCTAGAGCAGTACTTC. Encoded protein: CASSLKMPSGGLEQYF.